This T cell receptor beta chain was sequenced in a study of T cell changes during pregnancy in multiple sclerosis (dated by TCRdb to between 2017 and 2020). Turning to the overall study: The study examined how the T cell repertoire changed over the course of pregnancy in women with multiple sclerosis.

Note on this clone: The antigen this receptor binds is unknown. No base-level quality is on record; no much larger clone is a single base apart.

The germline V gene specifies MGHRA as CDR1 and YSYEKL as CDR2. The CDR3 starts with the cysteine, ends with the phenylalanine, and has 14 residues. Of all the DNA, just the CDR3 is kept, 42 bases in frame from base 1. V is pared back by 1 base and J by 0 bases, with 6 bases lying between the germline termini. The library relied on the immunoSEQ multiplex PCR assay. What TCRdb holds here is the immuneACCESS table cut down to in-frame rearrangements. Part of the clones is not present; checked against another copy, under half of the missing clones reflect an unresolved V gene, and the others are unexplained. The sample data list roughly 80,000 clones, and 92% of these were observed just once. Around 2.6% of the sample lies in the top ten.

The receptor was isolated from a female donor with multiple sclerosis, enrolled in a pregnancy study. This chain joins TRBV4-1 to TRBJ1-2, with the D gene call left open. This specimen was peripheral blood, taken before pregnancy. The sequenced DNA is TGCGCCAGCAGCCAAGCTGGAGCTAACTATGGCTACACCTTC. It specifies CASSQAGANYGYTF.